This paragraph reports one TCR beta chain. This clone appeared once. Its antigen is still unknown. Nothing much larger sits one base from this clone, and base qualities are not available. Each collaborating institution followed its own protocols to collect whole blood in K2EDTA tubes. For TCRbeta analysis, collaborators shipped samples in one of three forms: frozen whole blood, isolated PBMCs, or DNA extracted from either of those sample types. This sample is drawn from a study of blood T cell repertoires in COVID-19 (dated by TCRdb to between 2020 and 2021). Turning to the overall study: Collaborator samples came from the United States, Italy and Spain and covered acute and convalescent phases of COVID-19. The material from the prospective study consisted of cDNA or gDNA derived from T cells, B-cell-depleted T cells, or PBMCs. The dataset comprised deeply sampled blood TCRbeta repertoires from subjects exposed to, actively infected with, or recovered from COVID-19. The repertoires were released in a freely available public database intended as a resource for research on the immune response to SARS-CoV-2. The samples were drawn from two sources: the first 160 participants of the ongoing ImmuneRACE study, and fewer than 1,500 subjects contributed by 6 global collaborators. The sample metadata nearly always contained a de-identified subject ID, COVID-19 status, age in years and sex. Where available, HLA class I and class II types were taken from metadata supplied by the sample provider and were not determined by assay-based typing.

TCRbeta CDR3 regions were amplified from genomic DNA by means of the immunoSEQ Assay, a bias-controlled multiplex PCR. The paper's data handling went like this. The number of nucleated cells in each sample was estimated from the amplification of reference gene primers within the assay. To quantify the absolute abundance of each unique TCRbeta CDR3 rearrangement, sequence reads were collapsed and filtered. For each sample, productive Simpson clonality was calculated as the square root of Simpson's diversity index over productive rearrangements. The table was pulled from immuneACCESS by TCRdb, which kept in-frame rearrangements only. Such tables lose some clones; where checked, under half of the loss comes from unresolved V genes, and the rest has no known cause. V and J calls and clone size follow that table, whereas D and trimming were derived from the DNA. The sample includes 120,000 or so clones, with about four fifths observed a single time. Together, the top ten hold about 6% of the sample.

Study-wide conclusions, independent of this receptor: The amount of clinical and demographic metadata varied by source and participant and was provided uncurated.

V lost 10 bases and J lost 8 bases, and the count of bases not matched to a germline gene is 11. CDR3 length: 13 amino acids, cysteine to phenylalanine. The DNA shown is the 39-base CDR3, in frame from base 1. From a lookup of the germline V gene, CDR1 and CDR2 are MNHEY and SVGAGI. Here the chain combines TRBV6-5 and TRBJ2-1; 7 bases in the junction line up with TRBD2. This TCR was recovered from an elderly man with active or convalescent COVID-19. The sample comprised peripheral blood. In nucleotide form, the sequence is TGTGCCATCACTAGCGCGGGGAGGGATGAGCAGTTCTTC. This is translated as CAITSAGRDEQFF.